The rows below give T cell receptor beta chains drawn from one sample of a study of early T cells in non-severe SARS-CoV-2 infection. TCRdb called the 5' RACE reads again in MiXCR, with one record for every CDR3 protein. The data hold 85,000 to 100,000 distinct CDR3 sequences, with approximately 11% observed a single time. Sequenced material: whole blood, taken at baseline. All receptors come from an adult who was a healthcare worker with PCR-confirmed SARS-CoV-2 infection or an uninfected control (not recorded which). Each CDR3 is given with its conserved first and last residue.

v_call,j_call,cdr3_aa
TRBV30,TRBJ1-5,CAWSVGGVSNQPQHF
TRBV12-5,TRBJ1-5,CASGLRGNTRYSNQPQHF
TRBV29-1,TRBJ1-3,CSVEGHPSGNTIYF
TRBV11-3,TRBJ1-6,CASSLNRNSPLHF
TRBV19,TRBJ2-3,CASSIYRGMDTQYF
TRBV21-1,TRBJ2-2,CASRSKGGRELFF
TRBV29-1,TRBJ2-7,CSARLAEAYEQYF
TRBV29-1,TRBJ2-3,CSVRLAGADTQYF
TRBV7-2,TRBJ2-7,CASSLRSGLPGSYEQYF
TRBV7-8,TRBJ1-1,CASSPAGTWTEAFF
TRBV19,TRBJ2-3,CASNQPGVQGDTDTQYF
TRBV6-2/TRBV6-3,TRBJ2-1,CASPGGRTPLYNEQFF
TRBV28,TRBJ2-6,CASSLSIGPDSGANVLTF
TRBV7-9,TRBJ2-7,CASSSALGLPGSSEQYF
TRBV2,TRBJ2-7,CASSTGVGEQYF
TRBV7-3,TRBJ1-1,CASSLKAIGPTEAFF
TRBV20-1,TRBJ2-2,CSARDQEKRNTGELFF
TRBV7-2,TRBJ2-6,CASSFQGRSGANVLTF
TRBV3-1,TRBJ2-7,CASSQRQVNYEQYF
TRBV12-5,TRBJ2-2,CASGLVNWENTGELFF
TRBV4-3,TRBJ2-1,CASSQETELAGGNEQFF
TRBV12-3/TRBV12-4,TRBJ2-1,CASSLSGHRRFF
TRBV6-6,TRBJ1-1,CASSYLGRDEAFF
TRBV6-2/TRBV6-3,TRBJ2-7,CASSLDRDTPYEQYF
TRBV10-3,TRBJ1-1,CAISDSPNTEAFF
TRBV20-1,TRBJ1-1,CSARDFGARTEAFF
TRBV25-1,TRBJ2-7,CASSETRGGDPTYEQYF
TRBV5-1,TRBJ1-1,CASSFETGTEAFF
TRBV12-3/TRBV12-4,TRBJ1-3,CASSLASGGSGNTIYF
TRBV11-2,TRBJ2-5,CASSSRGLGETQYF
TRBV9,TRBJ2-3,CASSDPNSGTSGGASTDTQYF
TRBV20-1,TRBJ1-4,CSARATGSTNEKLFF
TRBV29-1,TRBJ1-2,CSVVRGNYGYTF
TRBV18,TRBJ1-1,CASSRQGDLALNTEAFF
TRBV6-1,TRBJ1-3,CASSSGQSSGNTIYF